These 15 T cell receptor beta chains came from one sample sequenced in a study of OX40 agonist ivuxolimab in advanced cancers. Repertoires were generated with immunoSEQ multiplex PCR, while TCRdb's copy carries only in-frame clones and drops some. This table has tens of thousands of clones, 70% to 85% appearing once. This sample comprised CD4+ or CD8+ T cells sorted from blood, obtained in a trial of the OX40 agonist ivuxolimab. Every receptor here comes from an adult with an advanced solid tumor such as melanoma, head and neck, liver or kidney cancer.

J is TRBJ2-1 and V is TRBV5-4; D not resolved. The CDR3 has 11 residues. Deletions cut 5 bases from V and 4 bases from J, with 4 bases between. Germline V CDR1 and CDR2: SGHNT, YYREEE (reference sequence). Written as DNA, the CDR3 is TGTGCCAGCAGGCAATACAATGAGCAGTTCTTC. Translation gives CASRQYNEQFF.

V is TRBV4-1 and J is TRBJ2-1; 8 nucleotides match TRBD2. This CDR3 region has 17 residues. Germline V gene lookup returns CDR1 MGHRA and CDR2 YSYEKL. The V gene end was trimmed by 2 bases and the J gene end by 7 bases; junction bases not matched to a gene: 13. The CDR3 spells CASSQTLGGAGENEQFF. CDR3 DNA sequence: TGCGCCAGCAGCCAAACCCTAGGGGGAGCGGGGGAGAATGAGCAGTTCTTC.

The V and J genes are TRBV27 and TRBJ2-1, with D maybe TRBD2 (5 bases). V was pared by 2 bases and J by 2 bases, with 13 bases between. This CDR3 is built from 16 residues. CDR1 and CDR2 from the germline V gene are MNHEY and SMNVEV (reference sequence). CDR3 DNA: TGTGCCAGCAGTTTAAAGGGCGGGTATACCTACAATGAGCAGTTCTTC. Its protein product is CASSLKGGYTYNEQFF.

The chain employs TRBV5-1 and TRBJ1-6; D is perhaps TRBD1 (6 bases). CDR1 is SGHRS and CDR2 is YFSETQ in the germline V gene. V gave up 4 bases and J gave up 6 bases, with 11 bases separating them. This CDR3 has 14 amino acids. Here the CDR3 reads CASSTRTVNSPLHF. CDR3 bases: TGCGCCAGCAGCACGCGGACAGTTAATTCACCCCTCCACTTT. The full variable domain, in which reference TRBV5-1 and TRBJ1-6 provide the parts outside the CDR3, is KAGVTQTPRYLIKTRGQQVTLSCSPISGHRSVSWYQQTPGQGLQFLFEYFSETQRNKGNFPGRFSGRQFSNSRSEMNVSTLELGDSALYLCASSTRTVNSPLHFGNGTRLTVT.

This clone turned up a few times. This sequence joins TRBV28 and TRBJ1-1; 7 bases are a match to TRBD1. Trimming removed 5 bases from V and 4 bases from J; junction bases left unmatched: 10. The CDR3 runs to 15 residues. Germline lookup yields CDR1 MDHEN and CDR2 SYDVKM. The CDR3 DNA is TGTGCCAGCAGTCCCCGAACAGGGGCCAGCACTGAAGCTTTCTTT. It is translated as CASSPRTGASTEAFF.

J is TRBJ1-5 and V is TRBV11-3; no reliable D call. V dropped 5 bases and J dropped 2 bases, with 13 bases sitting between them. This CDR3 comprises 15 residues. CDR1 is SGHNT and CDR2 is YENEEA in the germline V gene. CDR3 nucleotides: TGTGCCAGCAGCCCCTGGCGGCAGGGCAATCAGCCCCAGCATTTT. Its protein product is CASSPWRQGNQPQHF.

The J gene is TRBJ1-3, the V gene TRBV28; perhaps TRBD1 as D (6 bases). The germline V gene encodes CDR1 MDHEN and CDR2 SYDVKM. The V end lost 11 bases, the J end lost 5 bases, and 19 bases lay between the germline ends. CDR3 length equals 14 residues. The CDR3 here is CAAGGLGFRNTIYF. In nucleotides, the CDR3 is TGTGCCGCCGGGGGCCTTGGTTTCAGAAACACCATATATTTT.

V is TRBV5-4 and J is TRBJ1-2; D is unclear. The V and J ends lost 4 bases and 3 bases respectively, with 19 bases between them. CDR3 size: 16 residues. CDR1 is SGHNT, CDR2 YYREEE, per germline (reference sequence). The CDR3 protein is CASSEAWTAADYGYTF. The CDR3 DNA follows: TGTGCCAGCAGCGAAGCTTGGACCGCAGCCGACTATGGCTACACCTTC.

The chain couples TRBV5-6 to TRBJ2-1; D call uncertain. From germline, CDR1 is SGHDT and CDR2 YYEEEE. This CDR3 contains 16 residues. V was shortened by 4 bases and J by 0 bases, with 14 bases between the two germline ends. The CDR3 is CASSPGPIVSYNEQFF. The DNA of the CDR3 is TGTGCCAGCAGCCCCGGGCCCATCGTCTCCTACAATGAGCAGTTCTTC.

The rearrangement joins TRBV6-5 to TRBJ1-2; TRBD1 agrees at 7 bases. V shed 4 bases, J shed 0 bases, and the junction held 5 bases outside the gene matches. Per germline, CDR1 MNHEY and CDR2 SVGAGI. The CDR3 has 15 residues. The CDR3 loop reads CASSSAGTANYGYTF. The DNA for the CDR3 is TGTGCCAGCAGTTCGGCCGGGACAGCTAACTATGGCTACACCTTC.

The chain combines TRBV5-1 with TRBJ1-2, with D maybe TRBD1 (6 bases). The length of the CDR3 is 14 residues. Germline V gene sequence: CDR1 SGHRS, CDR2 YFSETQ. The V end was cut by 3 bases, the J end by 8 bases, with 17 bases between. CDR3 loop: CASSSRTASGGYTF. CDR3 DNA: TGCGCCAGCAGCTCCAGGACAGCCTCGGGAGGCTACACCTTC.

V and J are TRBV18 and TRBJ1-3; D is uncertain. The CDR3 totals 15 residues. Germline V lookup: CDR1 KGHSH, CDR2 LQKENI. Trimming removed 0 bases from V and 2 bases from J, with 8 bases in between. The CDR3: CASSPPGYPGNTIYF. The DNA of the CDR3 is TGTGCCAGCTCACCACCCGGTTATCCTGGAAACACCATATATTTT.

The chain links TRBV28 to TRBJ2-1, with a possible D match to TRBD2 (7 bases). The CDR3 is 16 residues long. CDR1 is MDHEN and CDR2 is SYDVKM in the germline V gene. Trimming left V 5 bases short and J 6 bases short, with 20 bases between. For the CDR3, the DNA is TGTGCCAGCAGTCCCGGGACTACAACAGGGAGCAATGAGCAGTTCTTC. It is translated as CASSPGTTTGSNEQFF.

This clone was seen more than once but under ten times. This sequence joins TRBV28 and TRBJ2-7, with D maybe TRBD2 (5 bases). CDR1 and CDR2 from the germline V gene are MDHEN and SYDVKM. CDR3 length: 12 residues. V dropped 10 bases and J dropped 2 bases, with 12 bases sitting between them. CDR3 protein: CATAGSTYEQYV. Here the CDR3 DNA reads TGTGCCACCGCGGGTTCCACCTACGAGCAGTACGTC.

The V and J genes are TRBV28 and TRBJ1-3, with 8 bases lining up with TRBD1. Germline loops: CDR1 MDHEN, CDR2 SYDVKM. CDR3 size: 18 residues. J lost 2 bases, V lost 6 bases, and 15 bases had no gene match. CDR3 sequence reads: CASSERAPDRAPGNTIYF. The CDR3 DNA is TGTGCCAGCAGCGAAAGGGCCCCGGACAGGGCGCCTGGAAACACCATATATTTT.